Below are 15 T cell receptor beta chains sequenced from a single sample in a study of tumor-infiltrating lymphocytes in primary liver carcinoma. TCR beta cDNA was reverse-transcribed from approximately 0.45 ug of total RNA. The reaction used a constant-region primer and ProtoScript II reverse transcriptase. ARM-PCR, slightly modified, supplied the TCR beta libraries through three nested multiplex PCR rounds. Amplification in the first two PCR rounds was performed using TRBV1-TRBV30 forward primers and a C-beta reverse primer for around 9 cycles each. TCRdb reanalysed the multiplex PCR reads using MiXCR and keeps one entry per CDR3 protein. The sample lists about 78,000 distinct CDR3 sequences, about 70% occurring once. Without any cell sorting, roughly 20-32 mg of bulk tissue yielded co-extracted RNA and DNA. The source material was liver tumor tissue from sampling region 4. Subset in this sample: tumor region T4, right-lateral pole. These TCRs come from a woman aged 60 to 75 with primary liver carcinoma and hepatitis B virus infection.

A remark on this clonotype: Because it lacks the conserved phenylalanine or tryptophan at the end, this CDR3 is likely a read error. The V and J genes are TRBV6-5 and TRBJ2-7; the D is unclear. The CDR3 is made up of 16 amino acids. CDR1 and CDR2 (germline): MNHEY, SVGAGI. The CDR3 sequence is CASSYLNNFLGYEQYL. The DNA of the CDR3 is TGTGCAAGCAGTTACTTGAACAACTTTTTGGGCTACGAGCAGTACTTG.

This clonotype has only a few counts. This sequence may be a read error, since a much larger clone differs from it by one base. J is TRBJ2-2 and V is TRBV7-8; tentatively, D is TRBD1 (5 bases). Looked up from germline, CDR1 is SGHVS and CDR2 is FQNEAQ. CDR3 length: 14 amino acids. CDR3 amino acids: CAGSLVSGTGELFF. CDR3 bases: TGTGCCGGCAGCTTAGTTTCAGGGACCGGGGAGCTGTTTTTT.

The genes are TRBV11-2 and TRBJ2-4; D not certain. Germline V gives CDR1 SGHAT, CDR2 FQNNGV. V was pared by 8 bases and J by 0 bases, with 14 bases between. The CDR3 runs 15 residues. CDR3 coding DNA: TGTGCCAGCGACTTAGAAGGATTAGCCAAAAACATTCAGTACTTC. Its protein is CASDLEGLAKNIQYF. The full variable domain, in which reference TRBV11-2 and TRBJ2-4 provide the parts outside the CDR3, is EAGVAQSPRYKIIEKRQSVAFWCNPISGHATLYWYQQILGQGPKLLIQFQNNGVVDDSQLPKDRFSAERLKGVDSTLKIQPAKLEDSAVYLCASDLEGLAKNIQYFGAGTRLSVL.

The chain links TRBV7-2 to TRBJ2-1; 9 nucleotides agree with TRBD2. J was trimmed by 8 bases and V by 1 base; bases with no gene match: 9. Germline CDR1 is SGHTA and CDR2 is FQGNSA. The CDR3 extends over 16 amino acids. CDR3 in DNA: TGTGCCAGCAGCTTAGAATGGGCGACTAGCGGTCATGAGCAGTTCTTC. Translation: CASSLEWATSGHEQFF.

This rearrangement joins TRBV28 to TRBJ2-3; 9 bases are a match to TRBD2. Germline V gene data show CDR1 as MDHEN and CDR2 as SYDVKM. CDR3 length equals 14 residues. J gave up 1 base and V 10 bases, and 6 bases lay outside the gene matches. CDR3 nucleotides: TGTGCCAACAGCTTAGCGGGGGGCACAGATACGCAGTATTTT. Residues: CANSLAGGTDTQYF.

In its sample, this clonotype was seen a few times. The chain has TRBV18 and TRBJ1-4; D not certain. The CDR3 runs to 16 residues. In germline, CDR1 is KGHSH, CDR2 LQKENI. V shed 2 bases and J shed 4 bases, with 14 bases lying between them. CDR3 loop: CASSPSGGLSNEKLFF. In DNA form, the CDR3 reads TGTGCCAGCTCACCATCTGGAGGGTTGAGTAATGAAAAACTGTTTTTT.

About this clonotype itself: A read error may account for a junction end that differs from germline. The CDR3 nucleotides read TGTGCTAGCAGCCCCGACTTCCCTCGGGAGGGCACCTACGAGCAGTACTTC. It specifies CASSPDFPREGTYEQYF. This chain uses TRBV11-2 with TRBJ2-7; 8 nucleotides align to TRBD2. This CDR3 contains 17 residues. Germline V lookup: CDR1 SGHAT, CDR2 FQNNGV.

Worth noting for this clonotype: This clone may be a read error of a much larger clone one base away. The rearrangement links TRBV6-5 to TRBJ2-1; 13 nucleotides line up with TRBD2. The germline gives CDR1 MNHEY, CDR2 SVGAGI. The CDR3 runs to 16 residues. Trimming cost V 6 bases and J 4 bases; bases outside gene matches: 6. CDR3 sequence (DNA): TGTGCCAGCAGGAGACTAGCGGGAGGACCTTACAATGAGCAGTTCTTC. Translating gives CASRRLAGGPYNEQFF.

This clonotype appeared many times. This chain links TRBV28 with TRBJ1-4, with 7 bases matching TRBD1. CDR3 length equals 13 residues. V dropped 8 bases and J dropped 8; count of bases not matched to a gene: 8. CDR1 is MDHEN, CDR2 SYDVKM, per germline. As DNA, the CDR3 is TGTGCCAGCTACCGCCAGGGGGTCGAAAAACTGTTTTTT. It encodes CASYRQGVEKLFF. The full variable domain, completed using reference TRBV28 and TRBJ1-4, is DVKVTQSSRYLVKRTGEKVFLECVQDMDHENMFWYRQDPGLGLRLIYFSYDVKMKEKGDIPEGYSVSREKKERFSLILESASTNQTSMYLCASYRQGVEKLFFGSGTQLSVL.

In regard to this clonotype: A much more abundant neighbour one base away suggests this may be a read error. Lacking the conserved final phenylalanine or tryptophan, this CDR3 likely reflects a read error. The chain links TRBV5-1 to TRBJ2-1; TRBD2 aligns across 7 bases. CDR3 size: 15 residues. V was pared by 4 bases and J by 7 bases, with 11 bases of the junction left unmatched. Per germline, CDR1 SGHRS and CDR2 YFSETQ. CDR3 amino acids: CASSQTGREGNEQFL. The DNA of the CDR3 is TGCGCCAGCAGCCAAACCGGCAGGGAGGGGAATGAGCAGTTCTTA.

Points on this clonotype: One end of the junction is discordant with germline, which a read error may explain. The J gene is TRBJ1-2, the V gene TRBV6-1; a weak D match, TRBD1 (6 bases). The V gene's germline CDR1 is MNHNS and CDR2 SASEGT. There are 12 residues in the CDR3. CDR3 in DNA: TGTGCCAGCGGGAACCCAGGGGAAGGCTACGCGTTC. It specifies CASGNPGEGYAF.

Details on this clonotype: One end of the junction does not line up with germline, which may come from a read error. CDR3: CASSYLIGDRCHNKQFF. DNA for the CDR3: TGTGCCAGCAGTTACCTTATAGGGGACAGGTGTCACAATAAGCAGTTCTTC. This chain uses TRBV6-2 or TRBV6-3 with TRBJ2-1; 8 bases agree with TRBD1. Germline loops: CDR1 MNHEY, CDR2 SVGEGT. The CDR3 sequence is 17 residues long.

This clonotype appeared a single time. One end of the junction varies from germline; a read error may be responsible. The chain combines TRBV12-3 or TRBV12-4 with TRBJ1-3; D is undetermined. The CDR3 is 15 amino acids. The CDR3 protein is CASRENSISGNAIFF. As DNA, the CDR3 is TGTGCTAGCAGAGAGAACTCGATCTCTGGAAACGCCATATTTTTT.

Of note for this clonotype: The CDR3 does not close with the conserved phenylalanine or tryptophan, likely indicating a read error. The chain has TRBV6-2 or TRBV6-3 and TRBJ2-3; no definite D call. This CDR3 spans 12 amino acids. The V end was cut by 6 bases, the J end by 5 bases, with 9 bases between. Germline CDR1 MNHEY, CDR2 SVGEGT. The CDR3, as DNA: TGTGCCAGCAGCAATACCGTAGATACGCAGTATTCT. Its protein is CASSNTVDTQYS.

This clonotype was seen at least ten times. The V call is TRBV7-9, the J call TRBJ2-5, with no clear D. Per the germline V gene, CDR1 is SEHNR and CDR2 is FQNEAQ (reference sequence). The length of the CDR3 is 12 residues. V was shortened by 5 bases and J by 3 bases, with 7 bases between the two germline ends. The CDR3: CASSLVEETQYF. Written as DNA, the CDR3 is TGTGCCAGCAGCCTAGTTGAAGAGACCCAGTACTTC.